The clone carrying this TCR beta chain was picked up one time. The record originates from a study of CDR3 diversity in severe acne. The CDR3 runs to 14 residues. Per germline, CDR1 DFQATT and CDR2 SNEGSKA (reference sequence). Trimming stripped 6 bases from V and 7 bases from J, with 19 bases between. TCRdb analysed the PCR reads with MiXCR anew, one entry per CDR3 protein. The sample has tens of thousands of distinct CDR3 sequences, under 65% seen once. This sequence originates from a male donor in good health, without acne. This chain connects TRBV20-1 to TRBJ1-5; D call uncertain. The sample comprised blood. As DNA, the CDR3 is TGCAGTGCCAGCAGCCGCACCCGTGGACAGCCCCAGCATTTT. Its protein is CSASSRTRGQPQHF.